The rows below give T cell receptor beta chains drawn from one sample of a study of Graves' ophthalmopathy and Graves' hyperthyroidism. Each CDR3 protein gets one entry after TCRdb re-called the multiplex PCR reads with MiXCR. The sample shows 400,000 or so distinct CDR3 sequences, roughly 15% of them seen only once. Specimen: peripheral blood. Receptors were obtained from an adult woman with stable Graves' hyperthyroidism. CDR3s include the opening cysteine and the closing phenylalanine or tryptophan. Each record gives: clone size, V gene, J gene, CDR3 protein. Only some rows state a clone size, as once, few, many or a class for expanded clones.

many	TRBV6-5	TRBJ2-7	CASSYSKPGVYEQYF
many	TRBV7-6	TRBJ2-7	CASSLGVLAGSYEQYF
NA	TRBV3-1	TRBJ2-7	CASSQWVGQGIEQYF
NA	TRBV29-1	TRBJ1-2	CSVLNRVEQLPSQRRGYGYTF
NA	TRBV20-1	TRBJ2-5	CSASTSSSGRHVTQYF
many	TRBV7-2	TRBJ2-7	CASSLALSSGRALSYGQYF
many	TRBV6-1	TRBJ2-6	CASSEDRFSGANVLTF
many	TRBV27	TRBJ1-6	CASSPPSSPLHF
many	TRBV5-1	TRBJ1-5	CASSSGGGENQPQHF
many	TRBV9	TRBJ1-5	CASSVGTQNQPQHF
NA	TRBV9	TRBJ1-1	CASSRDEANTEAFF
many	TRBV5-1	TRBJ2-2	CASSFTGLVANTGELFF
NA	TRBV11-2	TRBJ1-1	CASSTHGTANTEAFF
many	TRBV20-1	TRBJ1-1	CSARPGTENTEAFF
few	TRBV24-1	TRBJ2-2	CATSGRGDTGELFF
few	TRBV18	TRBJ1-1	CASSPNGANTEAFF
many	TRBV4-3	TRBJ1-1	CASSHVRGREGAFF